The 5 T cell receptor beta chains below were found in one sample sequenced in a study of CD8+ T cells in alopecia areata. Treatment reported: oral pan-JAK inhibitor, 5-10 mg twice daily. Extracted RNA was reverse transcribed into cDNA, the sequencing template. Measured with immunoSEQ multiplex PCR; TCRdb has only the in-frame clones, and not every one. The data contain fewer than 250,000 clones, approximately 56% of them singletons. Sample: CD4+ T cells sorted from blood, taken at week 4, from a patient treated with tofacitinib. Receptors were obtained from a human donor with alopecia areata.

The chain carries TRBV29-1 and TRBJ2-1; 13 positions match TRBD2. The CDR3 sequence is 16 residues long. Germline CDR1 and CDR2: SQVTM and ANQGSEA. Trimming cost V 8 bases and J 4 bases; bases outside gene matches: 11. Written as DNA, the CDR3 is TGCAGCATCCGGACTAGCGGGAGAGGGGCTTACAATGAGCAGTTCTTC. Protein product: CSIRTSGRGAYNEQFF.

V and J are TRBV29-1 and TRBJ2-5; TRBD2 is a possible D gene (6 bases). Trimming took 7 bases from V and 5 from J, leaving 20 bases between them. The CDR3 runs to 14 residues. Germline values: CDR1 SQVTM, CDR2 ANQGSEA. The CDR3 sequence is CSDTPSGGTETQYF. In DNA form, the CDR3 reads TGCAGCGACACTCCGAGTGGGGGGACGGAGACCCAGTACTTC.

The V gene is TRBV27, the J gene TRBJ1-1; D gene unclear. V gave up 8 bases and J gave up 1 base, with 17 bases separating them. Germline loops: CDR1 MNHEY, CDR2 SMNVEV (reference sequence). CDR3 length: 15 residues. The DNA for the CDR3 is TGTGCCAGCGCCTCCCTCGGAGGATGGAACACTGAAGCTTTCTTT. It specifies CASASLGGWNTEAFF.

This clone has just a few counts. The rearrangement uses TRBV29-1 and TRBJ2-7; D call uncertain. Germline V gene data show CDR1 as SQVTM and CDR2 as ANQGSEA. Trimming stripped 3 bases from V and 5 bases from J, with 8 bases between. The CDR3 is 11 amino acids. CDR3 sequence reads: CSVDIGHEQYF. The DNA for the CDR3 is TGCAGCGTTGATATAGGGCACGAGCAGTACTTC.

The CDR3 nucleotides are TGTGCCAGCAGCGTAGAAGAGGACACTGAAGCTTTCTTT. Translation: CASSVEEDTEAFF. The chain recombines TRBV9 with TRBJ1-1; no definite D call. Germline V gives CDR1 SGDLS, CDR2 YYNGEE. CDR3 length equals 13 residues. Trimming pared 0 bases from V and 3 bases from J, leaving 6 bases between.